These 27 T cell receptor beta chains came from one sample sequenced in a study of blood T cell repertoires in COVID-19. TCRdb's copy holds only in-frame clones and misses some; the assay was immunoSEQ multiplex PCR. The sample holds 250,000 to 300,000 clones, just over 90% seen once. The sequenced sample was PBMCs or T cells enriched from blood (not recorded which). The receptors shown here come from a woman aged 40 to 49 with acute COVID-19.

The V gene is TRBV5-1, the J gene TRBJ1-2, with 8 bases fitting TRBD1. Germline loops: CDR1 SGHRS, CDR2 YFSETQ. The length of the CDR3 is 15 residues. J gave up 4 bases and V 2 bases, and 7 bases lay outside the gene matches. The DNA of the CDR3 is TGCGCCAGCAGCTTAACGACAGGGGTTGGCTATGGCTACACCTTC. Translation: CASSLTTGVGYGYTF.

The chain employs TRBV9 and TRBJ2-1; 8 bases are shared with TRBD1. Germline trimming cut 4 bases from V and 6 bases from J; bases unmatched to any gene: 6. The CDR3 extends over 14 amino acids. Looked up from germline, CDR1 is SGDLS and CDR2 is YYNGEE. This CDR3 reads CASSPRGHVNEQFF. CDR3 DNA: TGTGCCAGCAGCCCCAGGGGGCACGTCAATGAGCAGTTCTTC.

The genes are TRBV9 and TRBJ1-2; the D is unclear. V lost 3 bases and J 6 bases, leaving 12 bases between the germline ends. CDR1 SGDLS and CDR2 YYNGEE come from the germline V gene. This CDR3 is 13 amino acids long. The CDR3 nucleotides read TGTGCCAGCAGCGCGGGTCGGTCTAATGGCTACACCTTC. This gives the protein CASSAGRSNGYTF.

The rearrangement joins TRBV5-1 to TRBJ1-1, with D possibly TRBD1 on 6 matching bases. V was pared by 1 base and J by 3 bases, with 7 bases between. In germline, CDR1 is SGHRS, CDR2 YFSETQ. This CDR3 contains 13 residues. CDR3 in DNA: TGCGCCAGCAGCTTGACAGGGTACACTGAAGCTTTCTTT. This sequence encodes CASSLTGYTEAFF.

The chain recombines TRBV28 with TRBJ2-7; TRBD1 agrees at 8 bases. This CDR3 has 15 residues. J lost 2 bases, V lost 5 bases, and 8 bases had no gene match. Germline lookup yields CDR1 MDHEN and CDR2 SYDVKM. CDR3 coding DNA: TGTGCCAGCAGTCCGTCCGGGACAGGTCCCTACGAGCAGTACTTC. Its protein product is CASSPSGTGPYEQYF. Filled out from reference TRBV28 and TRBJ2-7, the complete variable domain reads DVKVTQSSRYLVKRTGEKVFLECVQDMDHENMFWYRQDPGLGLRLIYFSYDVKMKEKGDIPEGYSVSREKKERFSLILESASTNQTSMYLCASSPSGTGPYEQYFGPGTRLTVT.

The rearrangement joins TRBV11-3 to TRBJ2-7; perhaps TRBD1 as D (5 bases). The germline CDR1 and CDR2 sequences are SGHNT and YENEEA. Trimming removed 5 bases at V and 2 bases at J, with 13 bases between. The CDR3 runs 14 residues. The CDR3 region has the DNA TGTGCCAGCAGCAGACAGCTAGGCACCTACGAGCAGTACTTC. Its translation is CASSRQLGTYEQYF. Filled out from reference TRBV11-3 and TRBJ2-7, the complete variable domain reads EAGVVQSPRYKIIEKKQPVAFWCNPISGHNTLYWYLQNLGQGPELLIRYENEEAVDDSQLPKDRFSAERLKGVDSTLKIQPAELGDSAVYLCASSRQLGTYEQYFGPGTRLTVT.

The genes are TRBV12-2 and TRBJ1-5; the D call of TRBD1 is as the table states it, not checked on the DNA. TRBV12-2 is a listed pseudogene. The CDR3 has 16 amino acids. CDR3 in DNA: TGTGCAAGTCGCCCCACAGGGCAATATAGCAATCAGCCCCAGCATTTT. Protein: CASRPTGQYSNQPQHF.

The chain combines TRBV5-1 with TRBJ1-2, with no clear D. There are 15 residues in the CDR3. The ends were cut back, 4 bases at V and 1 base at J, with 14 bases in the middle. Germline CDR1 SGHRS, CDR2 YFSETQ. Here the CDR3 reads CASSPDTGFNYGYTF. In DNA, the CDR3 is TGCGCCAGCAGCCCGGATACGGGGTTTAACTATGGCTACACCTTC.

V gene TRBV11-3 combines with J gene TRBJ2-7, with D perhaps TRBD2 (6 bases). With 5 bases removed from V and 2 bases from J, the gap between germline ends came to 19 bases. Looked up from germline, CDR1 is SGHNT and CDR2 is YENEEA. The CDR3 is 16 residues long. The CDR3 region has the DNA TGTGCCAGCAGCCCCCCTCGCGGGAATCTTCCCTACGAGCAGTACTTC. Amino acid sequence: CASSPPRGNLPYEQYF.

J is TRBJ2-6 and V is TRBV9, with a possible D match to TRBD2 (5 bases). CDR3 size: 17 residues. The germline CDR1 and CDR2 sequences are SGDLS and YYNGEE. Trimming removed 3 bases from V and 0 bases from J, with 13 bases in between. CDR3 nucleotide sequence: TGTGCCAGCAGCGCCCGCCCGGGGTACTCTGGGGCCAACGTCCTGACTTTC. The encoded protein is CASSARPGYSGANVLTF.

This rearrangement joins TRBV11-2 to TRBJ2-7; D is perhaps TRBD2 (7 bases). The germline CDR1 and CDR2 sequences are SGHAT and FQNNGV. The CDR3 runs 15 residues. V lost 5 bases and J 4 bases, leaving 18 bases between the germline ends. CDR3 nucleotides: TGTGCCAGCAGCCCTTTCGGGGGGCGGTGGTACGAGCAGTACTTC. Protein: CASSPFGGRWYEQYF.

The gene calls are TRBV18 and TRBJ2-5; 11 bases map to TRBD2. The V gene's germline CDR1 is KGHSH and CDR2 LQKENI. The V and J ends lost 1 base and 1 base, in that order; junction bases with no gene match: 5. There are 17 residues in the CDR3. CDR3 in DNA: TGTGCCAGCTCACCACGACTAGCGGGGCGGACCCAAGAGACCCAGTACTTC. Encoded protein: CASSPRLAGRTQETQYF. Using reference TRBV18 and TRBJ2-5 for the parts outside the CDR3, the full variable domain is NAGVMQNPRHLVRRRGQEARLRCSPMKGHSHVYWYRQLPEEGLKFMVYLQKENIIDESGMPKERFSAEFPKEGPSILRIQQVVRGDSAAYFCASSPRLAGRTQETQYFGPGTRLLVL.

The genes are TRBV24-1 and TRBJ2-7; possible D gene TRBD1, 6 bases. V gave up 11 bases and J gave up 2 bases, with 9 bases separating them. CDR3 length equals 11 residues. In germline, CDR1 is KGHDR, CDR2 SFDVKD. CDR3 region: CARNRAYEQYF. The CDR3 coding sequence is TGTGCCAGAAACAGGGCCTACGAGCAGTACTTC.

CDR3 bases: TGTGCCAGCTCAAACCAGGGCTCCGTAGTGGAGACCCAGTACTTC. It specifies CASSNQGSVVETQYF. This chain connects TRBV18 to TRBJ2-5, with D possibly TRBD1 on 5 matching bases. This CDR3 region has 15 residues. CDR1 is KGHSH, CDR2 LQKENI, per germline. V was clipped by 5 bases and J by 5 bases, with 18 bases between them. The full variable domain, with the rest looked up from reference TRBV18 and TRBJ2-5, is NAGVMQNPRHLVRRRGQEARLRCSPMKGHSHVYWYRQLPEEGLKFMVYLQKENIIDESGMPKERFSAEFPKEGPSILRIQQVVRGDSAAYFCASSNQGSVVETQYFGPGTRLLVL.

The J gene is TRBJ2-3, the V gene TRBV4-2, with D perhaps TRBD1 (5 bases). The germline V and J ends were trimmed by 4 bases and 4 bases, with 15 bases remaining between them. The CDR3 contains 15 residues. Germline V lookup: CDR1 LGHNA, CDR2 YNFKEQ. CDR3 loop: CASSPGNVGADTQYF. The DNA of the CDR3 is TGTGCCAGCAGCCCAGGGAATGTAGGAGCAGATACGCAGTATTTT.

This chain joins TRBV2 and TRBJ1-6, with TRBD1 as a possible D gene (5 bases). This CDR3 region has 12 residues. CDR1 is SNHLY, CDR2 FYNNEI, per germline. Trimming took 5 bases from V and 8 from J, leaving 7 bases between them. Here the CDR3 DNA reads TGTGCCAGCAGTCGCAGGGATTCACCCCTCCACTTT. Translating it yields CASSRRDSPLHF.

V and J are TRBV11-2 and TRBJ2-7, with 7 bases identical to TRBD1. With V trimmed by 3 bases and J by 7 bases, 9 bases remained unmatched. The CDR3 sequence is 14 residues long. Germline CDR1 is SGHAT and CDR2 is FQNNGV. CDR3 loop: CASSLRQGRQEQYF. CDR3 coding DNA: TGTGCCAGCAGCTTGAGACAGGGCAGGCAGGAGCAGTACTTC.

The chain couples TRBV7-9 to TRBJ1-1, with TRBD1 matching 9 bases. CDR3 length: 15 amino acids. Unmatched junction bases numbered 6, after V lost 0 bases and J lost 7 bases. Per the germline V gene, CDR1 is SEHNR and CDR2 is FQNEAQ (reference sequence). This CDR3 is CASSLALDRGGEAFF. The CDR3, as DNA: TGTGCCAGCAGCTTAGCGCTGGACAGGGGTGGTGAAGCTTTCTTT. Variable domain in full (rest from reference TRBV7-9 and TRBJ1-1): DTGVSQNPRHKITKRGQNVTFRCDPISEHNRLYWYRQTLGQGPEFLTYFQNEAQLEKSRLLSDRFSAERPKGSFSTLEIQRTEQGDSAMYLCASSLALDRGGEAFFGQGTRLTVV.

The chain is built from TRBV11-2 and TRBJ1-3; D is ambiguous. V gave up 6 bases and J gave up 0 bases, with 15 bases separating them. Germline CDR1 reads SGHAT; CDR2 reads FQNNGV. This CDR3 is 16 amino acids long. The CDR3 region is CASSKSPRSSGNTIYF. DNA of the CDR3: TGTGCCAGCAGTAAGTCACCTAGGAGCTCTGGAAACACCATATATTTT.

The V gene is TRBV11-2, the J gene TRBJ2-1; 9 positions match TRBD2. The CDR3 runs 17 residues. From germline, CDR1 is SGHAT and CDR2 FQNNGV. J gave up 7 bases and V 7 bases, and 17 bases lay outside the gene matches. DNA for the CDR3: TGTGCCAGCATCGAGGCCCGAGGGGCGGGGGGGCGAAATGAGCAGTTCTTC. Translated: CASIEARGAGGRNEQFF. Variable domain in full (rest from reference TRBV11-2 and TRBJ2-1): EAGVAQSPRYKIIEKRQSVAFWCNPISGHATLYWYQQILGQGPKLLIQFQNNGVVDDSQLPKDRFSAERLKGVDSTLKIQPAKLEDSAVYLCASIEARGAGGRNEQFFGPGTRLTVL.

V gene TRBV5-1 combines with J gene TRBJ1-5; D perhaps matches TRBD1 (5 bases). Between the trimmed V and J ends, which lost 4 bases and 2 bases, there was a span of 16 bases. The CDR3 length is 16 residues. Looked up from germline, CDR1 is SGHRS and CDR2 is YFSETQ. The CDR3 sequence: CASSPLPGSGNQPQHF. CDR3 sequence (DNA): TGCGCCAGCAGCCCCCTCCCAGGGTCTGGCAATCAGCCCCAGCATTTT.

This clone was seen once. The rearrangement joins TRBV7-2 to TRBJ2-4; D remains unclear. The CDR3 has 13 amino acids. CDR1 is SGHTA and CDR2 is FQGNSA in the germline V gene. Deletions cut 1 base from V and 11 bases from J, with 12 bases between. The CDR3 sequence is CASSLVQASLQYF. The CDR3 nucleotides are TGTGCCAGCAGCTTAGTGCAGGCCAGCCTTCAGTACTTC. Variable domain in full (rest from reference TRBV7-2 and TRBJ2-4): GAGVSQSPSNKVTEKGKDVELRCDPISGHTALYWYRQSLGQGLEFLIYFQGNSAPDKSGLPSDRFSAERTGGSVSTLTIQRTQQEDSAVYLCASSLVQASLQYFGAGTRLSVL.

V usage is TRBV6-2 or TRBV6-3 and J usage is TRBJ2-3; 7 bases map to TRBD1. The germline V gene has CDR1 MNHEY and CDR2 SVGEGT. The CDR3 is made up of 16 amino acids. Trimming cost V 5 bases and J 4 bases; bases outside gene matches: 12. CDR3 loop: CASSRSDRVGADTQYF. The CDR3 region has the DNA TGTGCCAGCAGTAGATCCGACAGGGTAGGCGCAGATACGCAGTATTTT.

The chain joins TRBV9 to TRBJ2-7; 7 bases are a match to TRBD1. Germline-derived CDR1 and CDR2 are SGDLS and YYNGEE. V shed 2 bases, J shed 2 bases, and the junction held 4 bases outside the gene matches. The CDR3 consists of 14 residues. The CDR3: CASSVGTETYEQYF. The CDR3 region has the DNA TGTGCCAGCAGCGTCGGGACAGAGACCTACGAGCAGTACTTC.

This chain uses TRBV6-1 with TRBJ1-3; D perhaps matches TRBD1 (5 bases). Trimming left V 3 bases short and J 7 bases short, with 16 bases between. The CDR3 is 15 amino acids. Per germline, CDR1 MNHNS and CDR2 SASEGT. CDR3 bases: TGTGCCAGCAGTGACCAGCAGGGCTATAGGAACACCATATATTTT. It yields the protein CASSDQQGYRNTIYF.

The chain couples TRBV9 to TRBJ2-3, with 8 positions matching TRBD1. V shed 3 bases and J 6 bases; nucleotides not matched to a gene: 6. The CDR3 length is 14 residues. CDR1 is SGDLS and CDR2 is YYNGEE in the germline V gene. The CDR3 nucleotides are TGTGCCAGCAGCGCAACAGGGGGTGCGGATACGCAGTATTTT. Translated, it gives CASSATGGADTQYF. Full variable domain (remainder filled in from reference TRBV9 and TRBJ2-3): DSGVTQTPKHLITATGQRVTLRCSPRSGDLSVYWYQQSLDQGLQFLIQYYNGEERAKGNILERFSAQQFPDLHSELNLSSLELGDSALYFCASSATGGADTQYFGPGTRLTVL.

V is TRBV28 and J is TRBJ1-5; D is unclear. Germline assignment: CDR1 MDHEN and CDR2 SYDVKM. This CDR3 region has 12 residues. V was pared by 3 bases and J by 11 bases, with 11 bases between. The DNA of the CDR3 is TGTGCCAGCAGTTTGTGGCTCTCAACCCAGCATTTT. This translates into CASSLWLSTQHF.